The clone carrying this T cell receptor (beta chain) was counted ten times or more. Trimming cost V 3 bases and J 9 bases; bases outside gene matches: 8. The CDR3 is 14 amino acids. The germline V gene encodes CDR1 SNHLY and CDR2 FYNNEI. RNA transcripts yielded amplified TCR beta CDR3 regions. The HTBI primer set was used in a first-round RT-PCR of the TCR CDR3. TCRdb re-derived calls from the multiplex PCR reads in MiXCR, one entry per CDR3 protein. The sample has roughly 300,000 distinct CDR3 sequences, approximately 15% seen once. This entry is derived from a study of T cells in Graves' hyperthyroidism and ophthalmopathy.

The chain combines TRBV2 with TRBJ1-2, with 9 bases lining up with TRBD1. The sequenced material came from blood. The clonotype originates from a woman aged 30 to 39 with Graves' hyperthyroidism. The DNA of the CDR3 is TGTGCCAGCAGTGAGGGACAGGGTCGAATGCGCTACACCTTC. Translation gives CASSEGQGRMRYTF.